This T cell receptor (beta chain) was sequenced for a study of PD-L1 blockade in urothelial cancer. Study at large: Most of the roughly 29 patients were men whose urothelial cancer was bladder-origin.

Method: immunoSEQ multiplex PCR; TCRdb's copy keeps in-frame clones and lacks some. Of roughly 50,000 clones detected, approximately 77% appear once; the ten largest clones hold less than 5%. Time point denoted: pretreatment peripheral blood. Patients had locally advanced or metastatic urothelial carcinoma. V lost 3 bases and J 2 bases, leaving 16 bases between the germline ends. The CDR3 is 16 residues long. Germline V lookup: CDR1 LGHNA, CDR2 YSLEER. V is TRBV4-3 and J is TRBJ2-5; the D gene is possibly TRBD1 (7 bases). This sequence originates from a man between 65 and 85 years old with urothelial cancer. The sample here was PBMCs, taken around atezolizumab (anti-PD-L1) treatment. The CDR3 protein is CASSQGGQFGQETQYF. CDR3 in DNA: TGCGCCAGCAGCCAGGGGGGACAGTTCGGTCAAGAGACCCAGTACTTC.